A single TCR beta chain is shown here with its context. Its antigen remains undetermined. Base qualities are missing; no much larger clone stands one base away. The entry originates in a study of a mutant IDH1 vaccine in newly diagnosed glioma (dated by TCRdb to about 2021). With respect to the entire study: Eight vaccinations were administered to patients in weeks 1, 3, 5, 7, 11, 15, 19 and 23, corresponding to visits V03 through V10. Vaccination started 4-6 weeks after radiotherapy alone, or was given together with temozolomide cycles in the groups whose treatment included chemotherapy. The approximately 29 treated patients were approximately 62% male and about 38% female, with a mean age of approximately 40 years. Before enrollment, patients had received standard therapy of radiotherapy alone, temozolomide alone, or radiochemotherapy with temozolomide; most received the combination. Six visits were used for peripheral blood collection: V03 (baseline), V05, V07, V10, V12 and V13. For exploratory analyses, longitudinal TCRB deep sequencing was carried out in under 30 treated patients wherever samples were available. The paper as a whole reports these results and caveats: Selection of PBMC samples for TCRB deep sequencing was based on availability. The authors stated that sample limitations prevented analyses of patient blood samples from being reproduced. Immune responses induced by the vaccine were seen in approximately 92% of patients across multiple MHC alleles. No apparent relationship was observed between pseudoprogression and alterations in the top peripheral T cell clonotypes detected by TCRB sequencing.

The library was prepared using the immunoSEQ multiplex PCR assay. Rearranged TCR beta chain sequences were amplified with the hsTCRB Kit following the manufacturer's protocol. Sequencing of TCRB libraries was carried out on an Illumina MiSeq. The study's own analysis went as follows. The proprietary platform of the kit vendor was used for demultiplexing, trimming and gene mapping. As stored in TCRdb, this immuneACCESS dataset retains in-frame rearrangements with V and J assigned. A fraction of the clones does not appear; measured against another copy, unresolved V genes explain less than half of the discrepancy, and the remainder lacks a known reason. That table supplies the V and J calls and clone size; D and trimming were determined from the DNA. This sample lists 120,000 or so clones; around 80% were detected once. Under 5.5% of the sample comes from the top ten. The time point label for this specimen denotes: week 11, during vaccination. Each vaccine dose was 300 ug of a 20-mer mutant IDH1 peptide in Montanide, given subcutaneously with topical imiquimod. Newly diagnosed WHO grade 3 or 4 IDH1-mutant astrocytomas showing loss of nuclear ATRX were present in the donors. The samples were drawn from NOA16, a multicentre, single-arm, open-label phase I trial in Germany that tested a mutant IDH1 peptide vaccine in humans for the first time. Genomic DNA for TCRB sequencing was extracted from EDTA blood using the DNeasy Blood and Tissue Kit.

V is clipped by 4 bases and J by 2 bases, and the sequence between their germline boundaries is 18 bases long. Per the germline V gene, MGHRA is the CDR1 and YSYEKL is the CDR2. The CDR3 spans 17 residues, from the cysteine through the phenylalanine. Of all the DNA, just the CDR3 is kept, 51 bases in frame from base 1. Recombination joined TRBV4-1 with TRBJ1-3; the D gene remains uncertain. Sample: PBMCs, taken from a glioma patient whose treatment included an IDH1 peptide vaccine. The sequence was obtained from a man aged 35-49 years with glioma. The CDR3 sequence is CASSPRRAYRTGNTIYF. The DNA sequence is TGCGCCAGCAGCCCACGGAGGGCTTACCGGACTGGAAACACCATATATTTT.